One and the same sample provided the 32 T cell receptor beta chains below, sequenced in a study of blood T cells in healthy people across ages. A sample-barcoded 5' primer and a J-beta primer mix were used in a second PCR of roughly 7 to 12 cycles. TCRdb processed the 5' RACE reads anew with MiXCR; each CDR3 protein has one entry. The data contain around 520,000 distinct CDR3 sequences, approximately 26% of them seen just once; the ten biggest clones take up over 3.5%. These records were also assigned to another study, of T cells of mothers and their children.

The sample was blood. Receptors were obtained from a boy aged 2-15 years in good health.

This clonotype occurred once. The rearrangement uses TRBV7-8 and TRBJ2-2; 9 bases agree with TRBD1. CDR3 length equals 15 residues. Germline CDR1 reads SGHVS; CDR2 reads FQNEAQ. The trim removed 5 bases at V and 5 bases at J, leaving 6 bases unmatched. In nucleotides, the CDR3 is TGTGCCAGCAGCCCCACAGGGGGCCTGACCGGGGAGCTGTTTTTT. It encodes CASSPTGGLTGELFF.

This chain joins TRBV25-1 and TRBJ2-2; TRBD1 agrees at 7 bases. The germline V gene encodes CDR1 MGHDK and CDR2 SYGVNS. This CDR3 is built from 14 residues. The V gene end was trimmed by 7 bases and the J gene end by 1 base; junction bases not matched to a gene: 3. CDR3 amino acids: CASTWTGNTGELFF. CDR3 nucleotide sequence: TGTGCCAGCACCTGGACAGGGAACACCGGGGAGCTGTTTTTT.

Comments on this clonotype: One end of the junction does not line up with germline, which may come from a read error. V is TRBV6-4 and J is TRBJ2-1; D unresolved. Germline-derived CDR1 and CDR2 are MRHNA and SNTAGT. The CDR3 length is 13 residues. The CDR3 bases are TGTGCCAGCTCCCCTGAGCTCTACGATGAGCAGTTCTTC. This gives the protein CASSPELYDEQFF.

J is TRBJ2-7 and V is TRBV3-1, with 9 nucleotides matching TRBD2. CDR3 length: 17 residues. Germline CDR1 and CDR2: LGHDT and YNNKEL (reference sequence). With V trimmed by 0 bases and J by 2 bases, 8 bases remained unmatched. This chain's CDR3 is CASSQEIRLAGTYEQYF. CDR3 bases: TGTGCCAGCAGCCAAGAAATTCGTCTAGCGGGGACCTACGAGCAGTACTTC.

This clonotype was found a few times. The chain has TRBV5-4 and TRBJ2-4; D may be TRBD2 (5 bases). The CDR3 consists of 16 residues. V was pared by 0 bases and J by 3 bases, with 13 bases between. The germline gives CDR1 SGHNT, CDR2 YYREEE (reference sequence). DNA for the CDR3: TGTGCCAGCAGCTTGGCGCAGGACTTCTTCAAAAACATTCAGTACTTC. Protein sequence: CASSLAQDFFKNIQYF.

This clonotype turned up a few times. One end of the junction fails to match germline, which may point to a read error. DNA of the CDR3: TGTGCCAGCAGCTTAGCCACGGGACTAGCGTTCCAGACAGGGAGGTTCTTC. Its protein is CASSLATGLAFQTGRFF. The chain employs TRBV7-8 and TRBJ2-5, with TRBD2 matching over 10 bases. Germline CDR1 reads SGHVS; CDR2 reads FQNEAQ. The CDR3 runs 17 residues.

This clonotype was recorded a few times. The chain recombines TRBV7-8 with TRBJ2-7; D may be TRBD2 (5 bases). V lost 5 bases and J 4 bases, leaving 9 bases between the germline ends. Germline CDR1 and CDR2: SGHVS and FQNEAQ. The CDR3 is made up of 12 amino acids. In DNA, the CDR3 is TGTGCCAGCAGCGGAGGACCTTACGAGCAGTACTTC. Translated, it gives CASSGGPYEQYF.

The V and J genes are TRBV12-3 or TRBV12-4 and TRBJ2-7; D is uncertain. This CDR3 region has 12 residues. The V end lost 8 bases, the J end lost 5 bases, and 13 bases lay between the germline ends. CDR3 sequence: CASGKSYDEQYF. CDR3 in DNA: TGTGCCAGCGGCAAAAGCTATGACGAGCAGTACTTC.

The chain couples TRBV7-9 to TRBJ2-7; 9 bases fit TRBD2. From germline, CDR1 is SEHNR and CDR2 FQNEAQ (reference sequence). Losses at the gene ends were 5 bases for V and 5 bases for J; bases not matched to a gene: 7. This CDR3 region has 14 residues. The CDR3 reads CASSLVGLAHEQYF. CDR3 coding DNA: TGTGCCAGCAGCCTTGTGGGACTAGCACACGAGCAGTACTTC. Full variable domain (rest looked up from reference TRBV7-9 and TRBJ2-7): DTGVSQNPRHKITKRGQNVTFRCDPISEHNRLYWYRQTLGQGPEFLTYFQNEAQLEKSRLLSDRFSAERPKGSFSTLEIQRTEQGDSAMYLCASSLVGLAHEQYFGPGTRLTVT.

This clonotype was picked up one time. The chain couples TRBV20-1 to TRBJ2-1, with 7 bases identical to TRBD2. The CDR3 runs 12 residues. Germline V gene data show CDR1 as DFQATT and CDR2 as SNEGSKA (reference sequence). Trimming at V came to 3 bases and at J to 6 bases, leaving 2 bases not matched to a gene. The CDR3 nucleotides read TGCAGTGCTAGGGCGGGGGTCAATGAGCAGTTCTTC. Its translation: CSARAGVNEQFF.

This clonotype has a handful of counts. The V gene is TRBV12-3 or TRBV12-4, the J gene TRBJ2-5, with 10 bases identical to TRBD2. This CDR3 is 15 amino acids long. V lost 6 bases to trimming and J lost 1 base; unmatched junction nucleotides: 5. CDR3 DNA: TGTGCCAGCAGCCGACGGACTAGCGGCCAAGAGACCCAGTACTTC. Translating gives CASSRRTSGQETQYF.

In DNA form, the CDR3 reads TGTGCCATTTGCGGGAGTACGCAGTATTTT. This translates into CAICGSTQYF. This rearrangement joins TRBV12-3 or TRBV12-4 to TRBJ2-3, with 7 bases identical to TRBD2. The length of the CDR3 is 10 residues. The V and J ends lost 10 bases and 8 bases, in that order; junction bases with no gene match: 3.

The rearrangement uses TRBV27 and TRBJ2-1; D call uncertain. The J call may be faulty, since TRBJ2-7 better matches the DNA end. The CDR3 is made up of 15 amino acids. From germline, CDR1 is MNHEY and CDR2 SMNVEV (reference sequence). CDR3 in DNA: TGTGCCAGCAGTTTATCGGCAGGTCACTCCTACGAGCAGTACTTC. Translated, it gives CASSLSAGHSYEQYF.

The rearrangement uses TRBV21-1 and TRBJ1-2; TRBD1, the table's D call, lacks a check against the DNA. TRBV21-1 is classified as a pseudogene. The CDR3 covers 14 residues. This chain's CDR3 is CASTSPAGNYGYTF. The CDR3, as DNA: TGTGCCAGCACTTCCCCGGCAGGGAACTATGGCTACACCTTC.

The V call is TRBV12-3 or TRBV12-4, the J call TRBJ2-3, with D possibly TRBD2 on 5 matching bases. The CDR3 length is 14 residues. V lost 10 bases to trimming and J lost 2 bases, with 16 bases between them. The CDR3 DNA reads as TGTGCCACCGCCTTTTCGGGGTCCACAGATACGCAGTATTTT. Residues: CATAFSGSTDTQYF.

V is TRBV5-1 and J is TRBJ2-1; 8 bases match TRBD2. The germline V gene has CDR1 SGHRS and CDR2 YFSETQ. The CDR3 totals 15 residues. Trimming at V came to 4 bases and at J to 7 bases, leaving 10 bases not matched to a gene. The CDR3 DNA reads TGCGCCAGCAGCATAAAGACTAGCGCCGAGAATGAGCAGTTCTTC. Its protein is CASSIKTSAENEQFF.

The CDR3 bases are TGTGCCAGCTCACCAATAGCGGGAGGAGGCGCAGATACGCAGTATTTT. Protein sequence: CASSPIAGGGADTQYF. This rearrangement joins TRBV18 to TRBJ2-3, with 10 bases fitting TRBD2. V trimming: 2 bases; J trimming: 4 bases; junction bases outside the gene matches: 6. The germline CDR1 and CDR2 sequences are KGHSH and LQKENI. This CDR3 has 16 amino acids.

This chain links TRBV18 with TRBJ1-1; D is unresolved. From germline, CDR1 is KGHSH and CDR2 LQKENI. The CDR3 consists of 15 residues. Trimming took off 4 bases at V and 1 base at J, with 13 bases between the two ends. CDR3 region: CASSRNAVTNTEAFF. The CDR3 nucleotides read TGTGCCAGCTCACGTAATGCGGTCACGAACACTGAAGCTTTCTTT. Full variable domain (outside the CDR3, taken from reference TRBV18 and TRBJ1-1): NAGVMQNPRHLVRRRGQEARLRCSPMKGHSHVYWYRQLPEEGLKFMVYLQKENIIDESGMPKERFSAEFPKEGPSILRIQQVVRGDSAAYFCASSRNAVTNTEAFFGQGTRLTVV.

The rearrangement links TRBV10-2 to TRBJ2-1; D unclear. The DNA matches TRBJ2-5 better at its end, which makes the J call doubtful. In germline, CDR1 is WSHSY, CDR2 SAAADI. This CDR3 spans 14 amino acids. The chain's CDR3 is CASSESGRMETQYF. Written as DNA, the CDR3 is TGCGCCAGCAGTGAGTCAGGCAGGATGGAGACCCAGTACTTC.

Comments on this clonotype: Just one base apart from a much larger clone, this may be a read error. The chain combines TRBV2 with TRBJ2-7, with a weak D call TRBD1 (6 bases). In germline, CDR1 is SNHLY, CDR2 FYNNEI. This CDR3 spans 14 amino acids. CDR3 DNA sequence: TGTGCCGGCAGGCGTTGGGACACCACCTACGAGCAGTACTTC. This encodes CAGRRWDTTYEQYF.

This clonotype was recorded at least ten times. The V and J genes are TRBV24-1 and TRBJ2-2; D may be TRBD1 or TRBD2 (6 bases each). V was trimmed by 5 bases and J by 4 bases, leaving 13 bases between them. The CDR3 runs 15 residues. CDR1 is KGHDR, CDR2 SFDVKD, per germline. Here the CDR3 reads CATSGTGRSTGELFF. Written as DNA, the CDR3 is TGTGCCACCAGTGGAACAGGGAGGAGCACCGGGGAGCTGTTTTTT.

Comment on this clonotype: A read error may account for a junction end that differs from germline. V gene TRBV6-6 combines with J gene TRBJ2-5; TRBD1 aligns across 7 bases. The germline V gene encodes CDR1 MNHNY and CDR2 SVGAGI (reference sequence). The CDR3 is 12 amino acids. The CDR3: CASKQGQEAQYF. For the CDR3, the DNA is TGTGCCAGCAAACAGGGGCAAGAGGCCCAGTACTTC.

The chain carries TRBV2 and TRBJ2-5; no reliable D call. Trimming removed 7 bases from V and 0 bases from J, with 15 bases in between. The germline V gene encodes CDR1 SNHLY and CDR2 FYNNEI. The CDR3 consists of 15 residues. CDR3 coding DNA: TGTGCCAGCAACAACCTCCAGGAGTACCAAGAGACCCAGTACTTC. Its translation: CASNNLQEYQETQYF.

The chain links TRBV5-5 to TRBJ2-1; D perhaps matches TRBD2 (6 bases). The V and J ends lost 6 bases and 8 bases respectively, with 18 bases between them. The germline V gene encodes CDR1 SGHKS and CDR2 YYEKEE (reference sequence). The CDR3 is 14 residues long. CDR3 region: CASTKGGTFDEQFF. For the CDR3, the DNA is TGTGCCAGCACCAAAGGCGGGACGTTCGATGAGCAGTTCTTC. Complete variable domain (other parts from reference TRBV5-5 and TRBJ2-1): DAGVTQSPTHLIKTRGQQVTLRCSPISGHKSVSWYQQVLGQGPQFIFQYYEKEERGRGNFPDRFSARQFPNYSSELNVNALLLGDSALYLCASTKGGTFDEQFFGPGTRLTVL.

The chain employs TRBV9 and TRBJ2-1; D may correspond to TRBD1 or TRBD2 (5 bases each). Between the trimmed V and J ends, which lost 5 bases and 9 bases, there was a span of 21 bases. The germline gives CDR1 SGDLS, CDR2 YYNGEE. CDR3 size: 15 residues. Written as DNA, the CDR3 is TGTGCCAGCAGTTTTACCGGGTCGGGGACGACTGAGCAGTTCTTC. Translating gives CASSFTGSGTTEQFF.

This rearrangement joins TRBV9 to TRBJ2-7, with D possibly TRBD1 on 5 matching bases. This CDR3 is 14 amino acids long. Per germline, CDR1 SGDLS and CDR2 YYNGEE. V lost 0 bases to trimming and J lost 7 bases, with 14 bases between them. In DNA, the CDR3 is TGTGCCAGCAGCGTAGATTCAGGGTTGAGGGAGCAGTACTTC. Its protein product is CASSVDSGLREQYF.

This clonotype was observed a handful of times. In nucleotides, the CDR3 is TGTGCCAGCAGCGGAGACAGGGGGCTAGGGGAAAAACTGTTTTTT. Protein sequence: CASSGDRGLGEKLFF. This chain links TRBV5-6 with TRBJ1-4; TRBD1 agrees at 10 bases. Germline CDR1 is SGHDT and CDR2 is YYEEEE. The CDR3 has 15 amino acids. Trimming cost V 4 bases and J 8 bases; bases outside gene matches: 8.

As DNA, the CDR3 is TGTGCCAGCAGTCAACTAGCGGGGAGGGTTGAGCAGTTCTTC. Translating gives CASSQLAGRVEQFF. The chain joins TRBV12-3 or TRBV12-4 to TRBJ2-5; 10 positions agree with TRBD2. The last part of the DNA fits TRBJ2-1 better; the J call may be wrong. The CDR3 runs 14 residues.

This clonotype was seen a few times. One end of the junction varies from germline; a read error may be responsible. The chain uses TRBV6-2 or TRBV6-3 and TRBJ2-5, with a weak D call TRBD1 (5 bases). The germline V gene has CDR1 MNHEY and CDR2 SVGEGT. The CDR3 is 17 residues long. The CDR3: CASSYSKPPGSNYEQHF. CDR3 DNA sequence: TGTGCCAGCAGTTACTCGAAGCCGCCAGGGTCCAACTACGAGCAGCACTTC.

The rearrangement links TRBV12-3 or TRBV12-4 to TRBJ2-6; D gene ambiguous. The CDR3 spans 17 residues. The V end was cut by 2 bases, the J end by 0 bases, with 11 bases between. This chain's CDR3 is CASSLLGFPSGANVLTF. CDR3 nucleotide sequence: TGTGCCAGCAGTTTATTGGGTTTTCCCTCTGGGGCCAACGTCCTGACTTTC.

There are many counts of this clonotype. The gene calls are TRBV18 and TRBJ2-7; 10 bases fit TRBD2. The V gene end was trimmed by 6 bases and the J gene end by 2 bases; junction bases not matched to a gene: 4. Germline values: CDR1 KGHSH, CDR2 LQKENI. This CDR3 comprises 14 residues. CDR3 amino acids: CASSPSGGPYEQYF. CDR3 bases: TGTGCCAGCTCCCCTAGCGGGGGACCCTACGAGCAGTACTTC.

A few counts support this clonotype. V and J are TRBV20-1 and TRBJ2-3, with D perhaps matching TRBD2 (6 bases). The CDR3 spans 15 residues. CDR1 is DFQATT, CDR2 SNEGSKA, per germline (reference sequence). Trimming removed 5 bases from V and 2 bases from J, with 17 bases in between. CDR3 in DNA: TGCAGTGCTTCCCCCGTCGGGGGATACACAGATACGCAGTATTTT. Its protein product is CSASPVGGYTDTQYF.